These 7 T cell receptor beta chains were sequenced from one sample in a study of CD8+CD57+ T cells in acquired aplastic anemia. The template used for profiling TCR beta VDJ and CDR3 was genomic DNA. TCRdb itself ran the reads through MiXCR, one entry per CDR3 protein. Counted here are a few hundred thousand distinct CDR3 sequences, 82% occurring once; the ten biggest clones make up approximately 42%. The sequenced patients had an expansion of CD8+CD57+ cells seen by flow cytometry. Sequenced sample: sorted CD4+, CD8+, or CD8+CD57+ T cells (not recorded which) from PBMCs. These TCRs come from a human donor with aplastic anemia.

This clonotype was seen just once. This sequence joins TRBV7-2 and TRBJ2-3; D gene uncertain. The germline V and J ends were trimmed by 3 bases and 3 bases, with 7 bases remaining between them. The CDR3 loop spans 13 amino acids. Germline CDR1 and CDR2: SGHTA and FQGNSA. In DNA, the CDR3 is TGTGCCAGCAGCTTGTCCCGGACAGATACGCAGTATTTT. Amino acid sequence: CASSLSRTDTQYF.

The V call is TRBV11-2, the J call TRBJ2-3; D uncertain. CDR3 length: 11 residues. Germline V CDR1 and CDR2: SGHAT, FQNNGV. Deletions cut 3 bases from V and 11 bases from J, with 9 bases between. This chain's CDR3 is CASSFATRQYF. The CDR3 bases are TGTGCCAGCAGCTTCGCAACAAGGCAGTATTTT.

Points on this clonotype: At one of its ends the junction is not consistent with the germline gene, which may arise from a read error. The chain carries TRBV7-9 and TRBJ2-3, with a tentative D call TRBD2 (6 bases). This CDR3 comprises 14 residues. Germline loops: CDR1 SEHNR, CDR2 FQNEAQ (reference sequence). The CDR3 DNA reads as TGTGCCAGCAGCTTAGCGGGAGGTCGCGAGACGCATTATTTT. Its protein is CASSLAGGRETHYF.

This sequence joins TRBV7-2 and TRBJ2-6; tentatively, D is TRBD1 or TRBD2 (5 bases each). Deletions cut 7 bases from V and 0 bases from J, with 10 bases between. Germline assignment: CDR1 SGHTA and CDR2 FQGNSA. The CDR3 runs 15 residues. This CDR3 reads CASKGPSSGANVLTF. For the CDR3, the DNA is TGTGCCAGCAAGGGACCGAGCTCTGGGGCCAACGTCCTGACTTTC.

With respect to this clonotype: As the CDR3 is not closed by the conserved phenylalanine or tryptophan, this likely results from a read error. It is unclear where the CDR3 begins or ends on the DNA, so no DNA is shown, and the CDR3 is as TCRdb lists it. The rearrangement uses TRBV7-9 and TRBJ2-1; TRBD1 is taken as the D call from the table, unchecked against the DNA. The CDR3 length is 13 residues, termini included. CDR1 and CDR2 (germline): SEHNR, FQNEAQ (reference sequence). CDR3 protein: CASSRTGTERFFV.

This clonotype was seen only a few times. Because the CDR3's place on the DNA is in doubt, the DNA is left out and the CDR3 is given as listed by TCRdb. The rearrangement uses TRBV9 and TRBJ1-6; the table gives TRBD1 as D, unverified against the DNA. The CDR3 length equals 16 residues, ends included. Germline assignment: CDR1 SGDLS and CDR2 YYNGEE. CDR3 sequence: CASGGAGNIQYFALHF.

The chain uses TRBV7-9 and TRBJ1-2, with a weak D call TRBD1 (6 bases). This CDR3 is 15 amino acids long. The ends were cut back, 11 bases at V and 14 bases at J, with 33 bases in the middle. Looked up from germline, CDR1 is SEHNR and CDR2 is FQNEAQ (reference sequence). CDR3 region: CAGQGTRDAQYVWTF. The CDR3 coding sequence is TGTGCCGGCCAGGGGACTAGGGACGCCCAGTACGTCTGGACCTTC.